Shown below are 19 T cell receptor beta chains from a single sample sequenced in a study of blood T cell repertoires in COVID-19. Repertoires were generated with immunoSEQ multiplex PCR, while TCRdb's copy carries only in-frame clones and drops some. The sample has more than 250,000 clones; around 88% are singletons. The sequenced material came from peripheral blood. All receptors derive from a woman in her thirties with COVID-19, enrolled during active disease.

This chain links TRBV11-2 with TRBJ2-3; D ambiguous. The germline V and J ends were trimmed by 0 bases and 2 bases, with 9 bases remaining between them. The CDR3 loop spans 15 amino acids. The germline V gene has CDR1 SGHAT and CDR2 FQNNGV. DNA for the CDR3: TGTGCCAGCAGCTTAGAAGCGCCCCTCACAGATACGCAGTATTTT. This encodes CASSLEAPLTDTQYF.

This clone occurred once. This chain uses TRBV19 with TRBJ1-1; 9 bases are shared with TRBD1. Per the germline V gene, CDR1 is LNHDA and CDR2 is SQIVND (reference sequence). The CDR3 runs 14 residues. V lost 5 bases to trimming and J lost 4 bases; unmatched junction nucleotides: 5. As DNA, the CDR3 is TGTGCCAGTAGTGGACAGGGGATCGGCACTGAAGCTTTCTTT. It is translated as CASSGQGIGTEAFF.

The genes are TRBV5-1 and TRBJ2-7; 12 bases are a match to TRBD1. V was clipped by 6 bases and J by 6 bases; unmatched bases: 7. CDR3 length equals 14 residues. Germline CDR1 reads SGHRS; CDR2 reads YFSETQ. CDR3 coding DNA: TGCGCCAGCAAGGTCGGGACAGGGGGCTTCGAGCAGTACTTC. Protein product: CASKVGTGGFEQYF.

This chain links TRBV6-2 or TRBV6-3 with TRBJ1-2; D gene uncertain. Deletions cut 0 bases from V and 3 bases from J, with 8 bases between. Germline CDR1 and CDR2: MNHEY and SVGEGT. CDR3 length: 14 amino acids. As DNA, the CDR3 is TGTGCCAGCAGTTACTCGGCAGTCCACTATGGCTACACCTTC. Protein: CASSYSAVHYGYTF.

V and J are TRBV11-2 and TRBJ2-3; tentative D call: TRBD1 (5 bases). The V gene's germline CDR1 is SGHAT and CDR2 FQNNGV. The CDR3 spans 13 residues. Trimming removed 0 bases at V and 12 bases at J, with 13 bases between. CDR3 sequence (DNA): TGTGCCAGCAGCTTAGATTTCGACAGCACACAGTATTTT. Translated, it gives CASSLDFDSTQYF.

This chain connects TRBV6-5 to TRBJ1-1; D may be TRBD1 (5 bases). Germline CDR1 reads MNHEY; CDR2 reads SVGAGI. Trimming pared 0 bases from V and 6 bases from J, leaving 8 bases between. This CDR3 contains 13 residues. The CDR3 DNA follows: TGTGCCAGCAGTTACTCCAGGGCCGCTGAAGCTTTCTTT. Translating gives CASSYSRAAEAFF.

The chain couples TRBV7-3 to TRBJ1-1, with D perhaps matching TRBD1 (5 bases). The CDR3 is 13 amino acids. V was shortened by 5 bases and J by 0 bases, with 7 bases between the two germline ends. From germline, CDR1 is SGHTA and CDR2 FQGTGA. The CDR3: CASSKQVNTEAFF. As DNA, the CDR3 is TGTGCCAGCAGCAAACAGGTGAACACTGAAGCTTTCTTT.

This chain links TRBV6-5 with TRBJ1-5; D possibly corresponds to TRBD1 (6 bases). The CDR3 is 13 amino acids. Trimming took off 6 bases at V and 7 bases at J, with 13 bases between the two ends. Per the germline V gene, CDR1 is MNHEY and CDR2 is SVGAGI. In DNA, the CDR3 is TGTGCCAGCAGGGCGACAGGTGAGCAGCCCCAGCATTTT. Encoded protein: CASRATGEQPQHF.

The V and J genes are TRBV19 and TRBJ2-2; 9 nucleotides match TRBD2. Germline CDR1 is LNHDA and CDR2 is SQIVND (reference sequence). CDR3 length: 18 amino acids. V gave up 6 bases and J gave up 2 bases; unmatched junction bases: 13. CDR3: CASSPEASGELNTGELFF. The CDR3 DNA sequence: TGTGCCAGTAGCCCAGAAGCTAGCGGGGAACTCAACACCGGGGAGCTGTTTTTT.

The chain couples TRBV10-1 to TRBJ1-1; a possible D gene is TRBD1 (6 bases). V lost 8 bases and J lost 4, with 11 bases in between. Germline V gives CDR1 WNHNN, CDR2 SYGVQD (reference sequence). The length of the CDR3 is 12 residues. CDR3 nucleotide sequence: TGCGCCAGCGTGGGGGCAGGCACTGAAGCTTTCTTT. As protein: CASVGAGTEAFF.

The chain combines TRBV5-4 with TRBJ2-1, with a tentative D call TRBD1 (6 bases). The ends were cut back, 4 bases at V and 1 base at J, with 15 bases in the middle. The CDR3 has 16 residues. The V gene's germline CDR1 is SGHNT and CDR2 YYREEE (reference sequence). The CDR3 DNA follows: TGTGCCAGCAGCCTAGGACAGTACCCTTCCTACAATGAGCAGTTCTTC. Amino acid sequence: CASSLGQYPSYNEQFF.

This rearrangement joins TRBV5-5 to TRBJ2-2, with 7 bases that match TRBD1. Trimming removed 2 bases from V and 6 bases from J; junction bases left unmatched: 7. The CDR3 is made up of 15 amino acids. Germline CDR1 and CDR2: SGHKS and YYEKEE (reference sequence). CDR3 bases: TGTGCCAGCAGCTTCGGGGACAGCCGCGCCGGGGAGCTGTTTTTT. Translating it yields CASSFGDSRAGELFF.

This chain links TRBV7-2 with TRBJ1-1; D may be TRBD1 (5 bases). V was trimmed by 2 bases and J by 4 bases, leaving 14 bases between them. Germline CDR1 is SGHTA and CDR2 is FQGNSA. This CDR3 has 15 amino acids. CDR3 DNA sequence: TGTGCCAGCAGCTTATTTGCACTCGGGGGCACTGAAGCTTTCTTT. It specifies CASSLFALGGTEAFF. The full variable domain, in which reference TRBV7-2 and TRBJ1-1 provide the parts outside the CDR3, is GAGVSQSPSNKVTEKGKDVELRCDPISGHTALYWYRQSLGQGLEFLIYFQGNSAPDKSGLPSDRFSAERTGGSVSTLTIQRTQQEDSAVYLCASSLFALGGTEAFFGQGTRLTVV.

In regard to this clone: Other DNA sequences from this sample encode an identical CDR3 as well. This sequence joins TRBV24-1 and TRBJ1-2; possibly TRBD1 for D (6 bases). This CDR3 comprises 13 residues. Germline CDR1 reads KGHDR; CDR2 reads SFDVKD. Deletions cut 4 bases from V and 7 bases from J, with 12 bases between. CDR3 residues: CATSDQTGGGYTF. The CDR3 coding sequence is TGTGCCACCAGTGACCAGACAGGAGGTGGCTACACCTTC.

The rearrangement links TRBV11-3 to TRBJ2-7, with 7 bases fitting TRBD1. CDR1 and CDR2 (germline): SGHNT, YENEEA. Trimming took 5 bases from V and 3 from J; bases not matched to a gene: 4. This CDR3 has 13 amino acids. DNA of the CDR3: TGTGCCAGCAGCCTACAGGGGCTCTACGAGCAGTACTTC. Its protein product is CASSLQGLYEQYF.

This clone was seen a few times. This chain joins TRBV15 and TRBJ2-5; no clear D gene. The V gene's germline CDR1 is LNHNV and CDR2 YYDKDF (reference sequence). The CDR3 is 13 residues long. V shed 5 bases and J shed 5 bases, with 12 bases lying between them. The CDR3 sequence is CATSLRRWETQYF. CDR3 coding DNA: TGTGCCACCAGCCTTCGGAGATGGGAGACCCAGTACTTC.

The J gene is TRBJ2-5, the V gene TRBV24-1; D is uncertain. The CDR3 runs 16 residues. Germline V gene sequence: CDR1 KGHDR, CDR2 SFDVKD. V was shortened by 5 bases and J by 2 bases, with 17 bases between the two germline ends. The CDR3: CATSGAGSLRQETQYF. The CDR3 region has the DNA TGTGCCACCAGTGGGGCCGGCAGTCTGAGACAAGAGACCCAGTACTTC.

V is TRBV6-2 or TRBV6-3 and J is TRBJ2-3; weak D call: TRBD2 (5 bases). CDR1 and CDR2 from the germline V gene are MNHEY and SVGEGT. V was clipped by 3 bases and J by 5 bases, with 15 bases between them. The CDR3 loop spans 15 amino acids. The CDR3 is CASSYRSSWVDTQYF. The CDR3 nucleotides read TGTGCCAGCAGTTATAGGTCTAGCTGGGTAGATACGCAGTATTTT.

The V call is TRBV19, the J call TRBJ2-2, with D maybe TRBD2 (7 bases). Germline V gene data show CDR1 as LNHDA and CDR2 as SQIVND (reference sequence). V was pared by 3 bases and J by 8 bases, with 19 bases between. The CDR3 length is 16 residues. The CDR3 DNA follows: TGTGCCAGTAGTATCTCCGGACGGGGGGCTGAAGGGGAGCTGTTTTTT. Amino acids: CASSISGRGAEGELFF.